What follows describes a single T cell receptor (beta chain). This entry is derived from a study of blood T cells in healthy people across ages. There are 15 residues in the CDR3. V trimming: 1 base; J trimming: 6 bases; junction bases outside the gene matches: 3. Germline CDR1 reads KGHSH; CDR2 reads LQKENI. Healthy Caucasian individuals from Russia aged roughly 6 to 90 served as donors. Primers used in a second PCR of roughly 6 to 11 cycles were a sample-barcoded 5' primer and a J-beta primer mix. MiXCR, applied by TCRdb to the 5' RACE reads, yields one record per CDR3 protein. The table shows 800,000 to 1,000,000 distinct CDR3 sequences, with about 44% occurring only once.

The sequence was collected from a man aged 30-40 years in good health. The sequencing input was blood. The chain couples TRBV18 to TRBJ2-5; the match to TRBD1 covers 12 bases. The DNA for the CDR3 is TGTGCCAGCTCACCACAGGGACAGGGGGCCAAGACCCAGTACTTC. It translates to CASSPQGQGAKTQYF.